This T cell receptor (beta chain) originates from a study of T cells in Graves' hyperthyroidism and ophthalmopathy. Study-wide results and limits: The blood repertoire included most of the expanded thyroid clonotypes above 0.001.

There are many counts of this clonotype. Antigen specificity is unknown. Using RNA transcripts as the source, TCR beta CDR3 regions were amplified. First-round RT-PCR targeting the TCR CDR3 was performed with the HTBI primer set. TCRdb re-derived calls from the multiplex PCR reads in MiXCR, one entry per CDR3 protein. The sample contains under 650,000 distinct CDR3 sequences, about a sixth of which appear only once. Hyperthyroidism of Graves' type that showed no ophthalmopathy progression within 18 months was stable. Any patient presenting with uncontrolled infection, other autoimmune disease, pregnancy or lactation was left out. CDR1 is MNHNS, CDR2 SASEGT, per germline. With 2 bases removed from V and 5 bases from J, the gap between germline ends came to 19 bases. The CDR3 extends over 17 amino acids.

The source is a woman aged 25 to 39 with Graves' hyperthyroidism. The V gene is TRBV6-1, the J gene TRBJ1-5, with D unresolved. The sample comprised blood. CDR3 loop: CASSEPVGVSVYQPQHF. In DNA form, the CDR3 reads TGTGCCAGCAGTGAACCCGTTGGGGTGTCAGTCTATCAGCCCCAGCATTTT.